This T cell receptor (beta chain) derives from a study of cytomegalovirus exposure and HLA in healthy donors. The germline V and J ends were trimmed by 0 bases and 2 bases, with 14 bases remaining between them. CDR1 SGDLS and CDR2 YYNGEE come from the germline V gene. The CDR3 consists of 16 residues. Findings of the study overall: The availability of immune exposure information extended only to CMV serostatus.

For this clone: The antigen remains unidentified.

Primers: 60 Vbeta forward and 13 Jbeta reverse. Data came from immunoSEQ multiplex PCR; TCRdb stores just in-frame clones and leaves some out. This table has roughly 100,000 clones, 64% appearing once. The TCR was taken from a man aged 55 to 70 in good health and CMV-seronegative. The V call is TRBV9, the J call TRBJ1-1, with D perhaps TRBD1 (6 bases). Sequencing was performed on PBMCs. In nucleotides, the CDR3 is TGTGCCAGCAGCGTAGACAGGGCAAAGCCCAACACTGAAGCTTTCTTT. It encodes CASSVDRAKPNTEAFF.